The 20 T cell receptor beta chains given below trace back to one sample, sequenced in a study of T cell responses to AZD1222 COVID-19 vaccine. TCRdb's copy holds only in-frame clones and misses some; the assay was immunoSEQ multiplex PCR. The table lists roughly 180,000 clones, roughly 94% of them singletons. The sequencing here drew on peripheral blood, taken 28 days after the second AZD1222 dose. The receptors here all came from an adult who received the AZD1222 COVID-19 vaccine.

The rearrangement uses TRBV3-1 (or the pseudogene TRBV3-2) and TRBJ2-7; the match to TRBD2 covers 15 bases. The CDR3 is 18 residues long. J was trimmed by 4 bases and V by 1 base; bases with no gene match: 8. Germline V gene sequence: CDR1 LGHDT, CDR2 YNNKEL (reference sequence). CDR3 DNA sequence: TGTGCCAGCAGCCAAGCGGGACTAGCGGGAGGATCGGCTTACGAGCAGTACTTC. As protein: CASSQAGLAGGSAYEQYF.

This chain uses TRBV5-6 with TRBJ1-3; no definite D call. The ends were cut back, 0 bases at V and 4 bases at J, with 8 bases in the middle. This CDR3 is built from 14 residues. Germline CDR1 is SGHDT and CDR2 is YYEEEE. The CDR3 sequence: CASSLELRGNTIYF. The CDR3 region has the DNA TGTGCCAGCAGCTTGGAATTAAGGGGAAACACCATATATTTT.

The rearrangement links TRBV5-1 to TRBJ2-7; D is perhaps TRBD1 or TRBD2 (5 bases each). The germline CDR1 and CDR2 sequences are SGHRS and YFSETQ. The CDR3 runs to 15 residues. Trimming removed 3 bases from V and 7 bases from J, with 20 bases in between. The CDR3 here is CASSSSGTREVEQYF. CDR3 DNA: TGCGCCAGCAGCTCTTCCGGGACCAGAGAGGTGGAGCAGTACTTC. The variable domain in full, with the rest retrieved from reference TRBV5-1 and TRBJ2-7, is KAGVTQTPRYLIKTRGQQVTLSCSPISGHRSVSWYQQTPGQGLQFLFEYFSETQRNKGNFPGRFSGRQFSNSRSEMNVSTLELGDSALYLCASSSSGTREVEQYFGPGTRLTVT.

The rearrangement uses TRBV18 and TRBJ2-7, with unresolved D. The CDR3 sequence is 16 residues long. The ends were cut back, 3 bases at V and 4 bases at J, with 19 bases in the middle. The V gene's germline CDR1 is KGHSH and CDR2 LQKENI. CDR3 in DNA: TGTGCCAGCTCACCTCTTCCTGGTAAAATGGGATACGAGCAGTACTTC. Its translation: CASSPLPGKMGYEQYF.

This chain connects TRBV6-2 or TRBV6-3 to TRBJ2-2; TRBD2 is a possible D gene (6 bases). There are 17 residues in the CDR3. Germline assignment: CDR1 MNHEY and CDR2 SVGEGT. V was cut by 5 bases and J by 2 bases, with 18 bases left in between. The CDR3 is CASSRKLATINTGELFF. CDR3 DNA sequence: TGTGCCAGCAGTAGGAAGCTAGCGACGATTAACACCGGGGAGCTGTTTTTT.

The CDR3 spells CATSERATFSGANVLTF. The CDR3 DNA follows: TGTGCCACCTCCGAAAGGGCTACTTTCTCTGGGGCCAACGTCCTGACTTTC. The chain carries TRBV15 and TRBJ2-6; D is unclear. V lost 8 bases and J lost 0, with 17 bases in between. The CDR3 covers 17 residues. CDR1 and CDR2 (germline): LNHNV, YYDKDF (reference sequence).

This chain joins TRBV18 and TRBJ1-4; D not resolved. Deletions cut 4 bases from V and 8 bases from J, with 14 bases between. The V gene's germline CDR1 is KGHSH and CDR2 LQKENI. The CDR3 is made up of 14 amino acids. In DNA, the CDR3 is TGTGCCAGCTCACAGGACCCCGGACCCGAAAAACTGTTTTTT. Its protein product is CASSQDPGPEKLFF. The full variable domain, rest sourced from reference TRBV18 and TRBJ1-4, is NAGVMQNPRHLVRRRGQEARLRCSPMKGHSHVYWYRQLPEEGLKFMVYLQKENIIDESGMPKERFSAEFPKEGPSILRIQQVVRGDSAAYFCASSQDPGPEKLFFGSGTQLSVL.

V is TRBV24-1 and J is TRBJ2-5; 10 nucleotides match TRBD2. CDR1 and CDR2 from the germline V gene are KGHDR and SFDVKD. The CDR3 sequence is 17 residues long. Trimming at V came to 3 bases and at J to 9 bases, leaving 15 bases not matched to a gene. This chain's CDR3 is CATSDPPGLAEAEAQYF. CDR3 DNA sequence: TGTGCCACCAGTGATCCCCCCGGACTAGCGGAGGCGGAGGCCCAGTACTTC.

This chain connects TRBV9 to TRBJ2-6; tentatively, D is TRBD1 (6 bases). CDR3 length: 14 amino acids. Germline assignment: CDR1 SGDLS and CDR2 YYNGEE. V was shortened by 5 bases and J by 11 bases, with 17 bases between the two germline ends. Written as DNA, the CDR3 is TGTGCCAGCAGTGCAAATACAGGGTCGGACGTCCTGACTTTC. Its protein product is CASSANTGSDVLTF.

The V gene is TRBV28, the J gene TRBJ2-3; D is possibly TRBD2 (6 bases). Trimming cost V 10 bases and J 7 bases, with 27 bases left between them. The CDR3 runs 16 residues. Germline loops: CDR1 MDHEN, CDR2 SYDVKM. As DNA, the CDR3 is TGTGCCACACACGGCACGTCGGGGGTACTATATTATACGCAGTATTTT. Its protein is CATHGTSGVLYYTQYF.

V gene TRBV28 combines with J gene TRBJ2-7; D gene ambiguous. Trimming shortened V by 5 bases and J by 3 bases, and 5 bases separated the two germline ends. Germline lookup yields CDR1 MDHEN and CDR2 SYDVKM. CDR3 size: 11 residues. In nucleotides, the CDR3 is TGTGCCAGCAGTGACAACTACGAGCAGTACTTC. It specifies CASSDNYEQYF.

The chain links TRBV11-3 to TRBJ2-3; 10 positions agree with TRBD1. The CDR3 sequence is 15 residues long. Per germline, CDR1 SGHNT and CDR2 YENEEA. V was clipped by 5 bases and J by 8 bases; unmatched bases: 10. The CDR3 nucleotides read TGTGCCAGCAGCCCCGTGACAGGGGGCGCGGGTACGCAGTATTTT. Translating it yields CASSPVTGGAGTQYF.

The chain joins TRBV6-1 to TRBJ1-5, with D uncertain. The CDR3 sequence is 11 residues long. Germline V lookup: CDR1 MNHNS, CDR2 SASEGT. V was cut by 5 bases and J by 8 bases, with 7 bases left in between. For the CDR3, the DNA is TGTGCCAGCAGTTCAGAGGAGCCCCAGCATTTT. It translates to CASSSEEPQHF.

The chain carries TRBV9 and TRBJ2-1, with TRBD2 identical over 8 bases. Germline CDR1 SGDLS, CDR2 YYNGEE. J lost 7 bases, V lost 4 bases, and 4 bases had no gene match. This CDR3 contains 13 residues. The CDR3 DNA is TGTGCCAGCAGCTCCCGGGAGGGTAATGAGCAGTTCTTC. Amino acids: CASSSREGNEQFF.

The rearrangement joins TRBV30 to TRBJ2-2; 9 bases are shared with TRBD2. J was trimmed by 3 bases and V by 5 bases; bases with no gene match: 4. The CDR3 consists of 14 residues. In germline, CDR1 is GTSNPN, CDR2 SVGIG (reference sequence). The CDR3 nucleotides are TGTGCCTGGGGTGGGACTAGCTACACCGGGGAGCTGTTTTTT. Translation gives CAWGGTSYTGELFF.

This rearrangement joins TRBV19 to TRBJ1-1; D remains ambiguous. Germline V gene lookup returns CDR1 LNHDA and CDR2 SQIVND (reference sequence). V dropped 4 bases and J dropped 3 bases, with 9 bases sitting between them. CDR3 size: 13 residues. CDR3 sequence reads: CASSKAFDTEAFF. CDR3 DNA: TGTGCCAGTAGTAAGGCGTTTGACACTGAAGCTTTCTTT.

The CDR3 loop reads CASSPNEPGGLLNTEAFF. The CDR3 DNA reads as TGCGCCAGCAGCCCCAACGAACCAGGGGGCCTATTGAACACTGAAGCTTTCTTT. This chain links TRBV4-3 with TRBJ1-1; 8 bases align to TRBD1. CDR1 and CDR2 from the germline V gene are LGHNA and YSLEER. The J segment lost 0 bases and the V segment lost 4 bases, leaving 13 bases of the junction unmatched. This CDR3 spans 18 amino acids.

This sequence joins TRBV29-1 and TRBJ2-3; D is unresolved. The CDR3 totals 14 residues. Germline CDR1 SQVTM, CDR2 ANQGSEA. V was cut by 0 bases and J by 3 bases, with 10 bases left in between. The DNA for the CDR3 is TGCAGCGTTGAAGATGGGTGGGAAACAGATACGCAGTATTTT. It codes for CSVEDGWETDTQYF.

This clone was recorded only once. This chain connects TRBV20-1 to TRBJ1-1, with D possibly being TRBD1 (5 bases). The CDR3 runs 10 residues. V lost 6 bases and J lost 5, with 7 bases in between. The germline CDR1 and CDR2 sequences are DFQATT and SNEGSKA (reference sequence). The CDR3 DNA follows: TGCAGTGCGGGGCGGACTGAAGCTTTCTTT. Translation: CSAGRTEAFF.

The CDR3 region is CASSFQAGAHEQYF. The CDR3 DNA sequence: TGTGCCAGCAGTTTTCAGGCGGGAGCACACGAGCAGTACTTC. The chain recombines TRBV28 with TRBJ2-7; 7 bases are a match to TRBD2. From germline, CDR1 is MDHEN and CDR2 SYDVKM. The V segment lost 3 bases and the J segment 5 bases; nucleotides outside the gene matches: 7. This CDR3 region has 14 residues.